The 10 T cell receptor beta chains presented below share a single source sample, sequenced in a study of T cells after yellow fever vaccination. TCRdb re-analysed the 5' RACE reads in MiXCR, keeping a single row per CDR3 protein. The sample lists 500,000 to 650,000 distinct CDR3 sequences; about 12% were seen once. The material sequenced was PBMCs, taken on the day of the yellow fever booster vaccination. The receptors originated from a man aged 25 to 40 who received the YFV17D yellow fever vaccine.

A few counts support this clonotype. The CDR3 spells CASSGGQGRYQPQHF. CDR3 in DNA: TGTGCCAGCAGCGGGGGACAGGGGCGGTATCAGCCCCAGCATTTT. The chain joins TRBV7-2 to TRBJ1-5; TRBD1 aligns across 10 bases. The V segment lost 5 bases and the J segment 5 bases; nucleotides outside the gene matches: 6. Germline loops: CDR1 SGHTA, CDR2 FQGNSA. The CDR3 covers 15 residues. The entire variable domain, with the rest obtained from reference TRBV7-2 and TRBJ1-5, is as follows: GAGVSQSPSNKVTEKGKDVELRCDPISGHTALYWYRQSLGQGLEFLIYFQGNSAPDKSGLPSDRFSAERTGGSVSTLTIQRTQQEDSAVYLCASSGGQGRYQPQHFGDGTRLSIL.

The rearrangement uses TRBV6-6 and TRBJ2-3, with D maybe TRBD2 (6 bases). CDR3 size: 13 residues. Trimming pared 2 bases from V and 6 bases from J, leaving 9 bases between. CDR1 and CDR2 from the germline V gene are MNHNY and SVGAGI (reference sequence). Here the CDR3 DNA reads TGTGCCAGCAGTTACGCTAGCGAGGATACGCAGTATTTT. Translated, it gives CASSYASEDTQYF.

The chain uses TRBV6-1 and TRBJ2-7; 8 positions agree with TRBD2. With 8 bases clipped from V and 0 bases from J, the junction kept 15 bases outside the gene matches. This CDR3 is built from 17 residues. Germline CDR1 and CDR2: MNHNS and SASEGT. The CDR3, as DNA: TGTGCCAGCCGCTGGGGGGCCAGCGGGAGTGTCTCCTACGAGCAGTACTTC. Translating gives CASRWGASGSVSYEQYF.

This clonotype has a count of ten or more. The CDR3 loop is CASSQDRASSYEQYF. The CDR3 region has the DNA TGCGCCAGCAGCCAAGATAGGGCCAGTTCCTACGAGCAGTACTTC. This chain uses TRBV4-3 with TRBJ2-7; D is unresolved. Trimming left V 0 bases short and J 1 base short, with 10 bases between. Germline CDR1 reads LGHNA; CDR2 reads YSLEER. This CDR3 is 15 amino acids long.

The table lists this clonotype with a few counts. This sequence joins TRBV28 and TRBJ1-5, with TRBD1 as a possible D gene (5 bases). The germline CDR1 and CDR2 sequences are MDHEN and SYDVKM. There are 15 residues in the CDR3. The V end lost 6 bases, the J end lost 4 bases, and 16 bases lay between the germline ends. The CDR3 nucleotides read TGTGCCAGCAGCCCTCGTGAAGGGACTAATCAGCCCCAGCATTTT. It encodes CASSPREGTNQPQHF.

This clonotype was detected a few times. The V call is TRBV7-9, the J call TRBJ2-3; D remains unclear. CDR1 is SEHNR, CDR2 FQNEAQ, per germline (reference sequence). V lost 1 base to trimming and J lost 6 bases, with 8 bases between them. The CDR3 is 13 amino acids. The CDR3 reads CASSLGSEDTQYF. In DNA, the CDR3 is TGTGCCAGCAGCTTAGGATCGGAGGATACGCAGTATTTT.

This clonotype was seen many times. This chain joins TRBV2 and TRBJ2-5; D gene ambiguous. V lost 4 bases, J lost 1 base, and 1 base lay in between. The germline V gene encodes CDR1 SNHLY and CDR2 FYNNEI. The CDR3 length is 11 residues. The CDR3 coding sequence is TGTGCCAGCAGTGTCCAAGAGACCCAGTACTTC. Amino acids: CASSVQETQYF.

The chain employs TRBV29-1 and TRBJ2-3; D unclear. This CDR3 is built from 15 residues. V lost 7 bases and J lost 3, with 20 bases in between. Germline CDR1 reads SQVTM; CDR2 reads ANQGSEA. CDR3 region: CSGPMLVMGTDTQYF. CDR3 coding DNA: TGCAGCGGCCCTATGCTGGTTATGGGAACAGATACGCAGTATTTT.

At least ten counts were recorded for this clonotype. The V and J genes are TRBV5-1 and TRBJ2-5; TRBD2 might be the D (5 bases). Germline CDR1 and CDR2: SGHRS and YFSETQ. Trimming left V 0 bases short and J 1 base short, with 13 bases between. This CDR3 has 16 residues. CDR3 in DNA: TGCGCCAGCAGCTTGGGAGGGTTAAGTACCCAAGAGACCCAGTACTTC. Translating it yields CASSLGGLSTQETQYF.

V and J are TRBV2 and TRBJ1-1; 10 bases are shared with TRBD1. Germline CDR1 SNHLY, CDR2 FYNNEI. The V and J ends lost 5 bases and 3 bases, in that order; junction bases with no gene match: 3. This CDR3 has 14 amino acids. CDR3 nucleotide sequence: TGTGCCAGCAGTTGGACAGGGGGGGACACTGAAGCTTTCTTT. Protein product: CASSWTGGDTEAFF.